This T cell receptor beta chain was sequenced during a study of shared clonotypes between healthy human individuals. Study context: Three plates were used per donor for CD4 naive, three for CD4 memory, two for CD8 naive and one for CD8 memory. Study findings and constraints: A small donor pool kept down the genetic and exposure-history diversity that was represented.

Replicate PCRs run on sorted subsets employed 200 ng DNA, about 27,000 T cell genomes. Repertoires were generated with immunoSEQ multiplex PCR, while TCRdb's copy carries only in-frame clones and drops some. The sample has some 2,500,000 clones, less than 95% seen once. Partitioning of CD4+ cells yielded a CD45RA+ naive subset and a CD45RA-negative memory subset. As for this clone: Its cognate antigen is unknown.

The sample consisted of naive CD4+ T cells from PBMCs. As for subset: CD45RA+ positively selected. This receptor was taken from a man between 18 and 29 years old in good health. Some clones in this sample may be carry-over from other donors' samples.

This CDR3 is CASKPGQGLSGANVLTF. In DNA form, the CDR3 reads TGTGCCAGCAAACCGGGACAGGGGTTGTCTGGGGCCAACGTCCTGACTTTC. This chain uses TRBV27 with TRBJ2-6, with 10 bases fitting TRBD1. Germline V lookup: CDR1 MNHEY, CDR2 SMNVEV (reference sequence). The CDR3 covers 17 residues. V shed 7 bases, J shed 1 base, and the junction held 7 bases outside the gene matches.